This passage covers 5 T cell receptor beta chains from one sample sequenced in a study of cytomegalovirus exposure and HLA in healthy donors (dated by TCRdb to about 2017). Library construction relied on the immunoSEQ multiplex PCR assay. TCRdb retrieved this table from immuneACCESS and kept in-frame rearrangements only. Not all clones are present; in checked studies, unresolved V genes account for under half, and no reason is known for the remainder. The sample table contains a few hundred thousand clones; only one count was recorded for 86% of them. 0.83% of the sample is taken by the ten largest. The sequenced material came from PBMCs. Receptor source: a woman in her late teens or twenties in good health and CMV-seronegative.

V usage is TRBV5-8 and J usage is TRBJ1-3; 8 nucleotides line up with TRBD1. Trimming at V came to 2 bases and at J to 4 bases, leaving 2 bases not matched to a gene. Germline CDR1 SGHTS, CDR2 YDEGEE. This CDR3 contains 14 residues. CDR3 region: CASSLRQGGNTIYF. CDR3 nucleotide sequence: TGTGCCAGCAGCTTACGACAGGGGGGAAACACCATATATTTT.

The rearrangement links TRBV30 to TRBJ2-7; D gene ambiguous. Trimming stripped 4 bases from V and 3 bases from J, with 7 bases between. Germline CDR1 GTSNPN, CDR2 SVGIG (reference sequence). This CDR3 comprises 11 residues. CDR3 amino acids: CAWTGVYEQYF. The CDR3 DNA reads TGTGCCTGGACCGGAGTCTACGAGCAGTACTTC.

V gene TRBV28 combines with J gene TRBJ1-5; 8 bases map to TRBD1. Per germline, CDR1 MDHEN and CDR2 SYDVKM. The CDR3 has 17 residues. Trimming took 1 base from V and 7 from J; bases not matched to a gene: 12. The CDR3 DNA reads TGTGCCAGCAGTTTATTCCTGGGACAGGTCAAGGGACAGCCCCAGCATTTT. Translating it yields CASSLFLGQVKGQPQHF. The entire variable domain, with the rest obtained from reference TRBV28 and TRBJ1-5, is as follows: DVKVTQSSRYLVKRTGEKVFLECVQDMDHENMFWYRQDPGLGLRLIYFSYDVKMKEKGDIPEGYSVSREKKERFSLILESASTNQTSMYLCASSLFLGQVKGQPQHFGDGTRLSIL.

CDR3 loop: CACTSGSVDNEQFF. In nucleotides, the CDR3 is TGTGCCTGTACTAGCGGGAGTGTTGACAATGAGCAGTTCTTC. This rearrangement joins TRBV19 to TRBJ2-1; 11 bases match TRBD2. Germline CDR1 is LNHDA and CDR2 is SQIVND (reference sequence). Losses at the gene ends were 11 bases for V and 5 bases for J; bases not matched to a gene: 8. The CDR3 covers 14 residues.

This clone was seen more than once but under ten times. The V gene is TRBV18, the J gene TRBJ1-4; TRBD1 is a possible D gene (6 bases). The V and J ends lost 0 bases and 8 bases respectively, with 13 bases between them. This CDR3 is built from 15 residues. Looked up from germline, CDR1 is KGHSH and CDR2 is LQKENI. Here the CDR3 reads CASSPPGQWGEKLFF. The CDR3 nucleotides read TGTGCCAGCTCACCACCGGGACAATGGGGAGAAAAACTGTTTTTT.